This TCR beta chain stems from a study of T cell responses to AZD1222 COVID-19 vaccine. Concerning this clone itself: What it recognizes is unknown.

Study-wide results and caveats: Repertoire collection took place solely once the T cell response had peaked.

Profiled with immunoSEQ multiplex PCR; TCRdb holds only in-frame clones, not every one. The sample carries approximately 140,000 clones, 80% to 95% recorded once. Trimming stripped 5 bases from V and 0 bases from J, with 13 bases between. The germline gives CDR1 MDHEN, CDR2 SYDVKM. This CDR3 has 15 residues. Pooling was applied to second doses at about 4 or about 12 weeks. The V and J genes are TRBV28 and TRBJ1-1; D unresolved. The sequence came from an adult who received the AZD1222 COVID-19 vaccine. The sample in question was peripheral blood, obtained 28 days after the second AZD1222 dose. CDR3 region: CASSPTRAVNTEAFF. The DNA for the CDR3 is TGTGCCAGCAGTCCCACCCGGGCCGTGAACACTGAAGCTTTCTTT.